This T cell receptor beta chain was identified during a study of OX40 agonist ivuxolimab in advanced cancers. Study-wide context: Partial responses were achieved by three patients: one hepatocellular carcinoma, two cutaneous melanoma.

Turning to this clone: Its antigen is unknown.

Germline V gene lookup returns CDR1 MNHNY and CDR2 SVGAGI (reference sequence). The length of the CDR3 is 16 residues. The V gene end was trimmed by 2 bases and the J gene end by 2 bases; junction bases not matched to a gene: 5. The study, taken as a whole, reports: Some patients without response likewise showed low normalized clonal expansion.

Generated by immunoSEQ multiplex PCR, the TCRdb table keeps only in-frame clones and is missing some. The repertoire consists of 55,000 to 85,000 clones, with around nine tenths occurring once and the leading ten covering 1.3%. Specimen: CD4+ or CD8+ T cells sorted from blood, collected in a trial of the OX40 agonist ivuxolimab. The chain recombines TRBV6-6 with TRBJ1-2; 10 nucleotides line up with TRBD1. This receptor was identified in an adult with an advanced solid tumor such as melanoma, head and neck, liver or kidney cancer. The CDR3 coding sequence is TGTGCCAGCAGTTACCCGGGACAGGGGTCAAACTATGGCTACACCTTC. Its protein product is CASSYPGQGSNYGYTF.